This TCR beta chain originates from a study of cytomegalovirus exposure and HLA in healthy donors. As for the study in general: Researchers found that just over 80% of over 350 genotyped donors fell within the Caucasian-associated ancestry cluster. Regarding the study as a whole: Later analysis revealed greater clonal expansion in HLA-associated TCR beta chains than in equally common others. According to the study, about 180 TCR beta chains were cytomegalovirus-associated. Earlier analysis yielded a pattern in which most TCR beta V segments were productive about 90% or about 30% of the time.

V gave up 0 bases and J gave up 4 bases, with 4 bases separating them. The CDR3 runs to 13 residues. Germline loops: CDR1 SGHRS, CDR2 YFSETQ. Notes on this clone: Its specificity is not known.

The PCR employed 60 Vbeta primers together with 13 Jbeta primers. Generated by immunoSEQ multiplex PCR, the TCRdb table keeps only in-frame clones and is missing some. The ten most abundant clones cover about 6.7% of a sample with 45,000 to 60,000 clones. This clonotype was sampled from a woman aged 40 to 49 in good health and CMV-seronegative. The genes are TRBV5-1 and TRBJ1-4; unclear D gene. Sequencing was done on a sample of PBMCs. This chain's CDR3 is CASSLDSNEKLFF. DNA for the CDR3: TGCGCCAGCAGCTTGGACAGTAATGAAAAACTGTTTTTT.